A single sample gave rise to the 27 T cell receptor beta chains below, sequenced in a study of CD8 T cells in Susac syndrome. The RNA input was about 0.5 to 1 ug, and it was reverse transcribed with random hexamers. One entry per CDR3 protein results from TCRdb running MiXCR on the immunoSEQ multiplex PCR reads. The table records 200,000 to 300,000 distinct CDR3 sequences, around 93% of them present only once. What was sequenced was CD4+ T cells from PBMCs. The origin of the receptors is a human donor with multiple sclerosis.

This sequence joins TRBV7-3 and TRBJ1-1; D is perhaps TRBD1 (5 bases). The V gene lost 5 bases and the J gene lost 11 bases, with 18 bases spanning the gap. The germline CDR1 and CDR2 sequences are SGHTA and FQGTGA. CDR3 length: 13 amino acids. The CDR3 spells CASSVGATSNAFF. CDR3 DNA sequence: TGTGCCAGCAGCGTCGGGGCGACTTCGAACGCTTTCTTT. Full variable domain (rest looked up from reference TRBV7-3 and TRBJ1-1): GAGVSQTPSNKVTEKGKYVELRCDPISGHTALYWYRQSLGQGPEFLIYFQGTGAADDSGLPNDRFFAVRPEGSVSTLKIQRTERGDSAVYLCASSVGATSNAFFGQGTRLTVV.

This chain links TRBV6-1 with TRBJ2-7, with TRBD1 identical over 8 bases. The CDR3 contains 13 residues. CDR1 is MNHNS and CDR2 is SASEGT in the germline V gene. J gave up 3 bases and V 7 bases, and 5 bases lay outside the gene matches. The CDR3 loop is CASNQDRGYEQYF. DNA for the CDR3: TGTGCCAGCAACCAAGACAGGGGCTACGAGCAGTACTTC.

This chain uses TRBV14 with TRBJ2-2; D is ambiguous. This CDR3 is 14 amino acids long. In germline, CDR1 is SGHDN, CDR2 FVKESK. V was clipped by 3 bases and J by 6 bases, with 11 bases between them. The CDR3 bases are TGTGCCAGCAGCCAGTTAAGGGTTCCCGGGGAGCTGTTTTTT. It yields the protein CASSQLRVPGELFF. Using reference TRBV14 and TRBJ2-2 for the parts outside the CDR3, the full variable domain is EAGVTQFPSHSVIEKGQTVTLRCDPISGHDNLYWYRRVMGKEIKFLLHFVKESKQDESGMPNNRFLAERTGGTYSTLKVQPAELEDSGVYFCASSQLRVPGELFFGEGSRLTVL.

The V gene is TRBV2, the J gene TRBJ2-7; possibly TRBD1 for D (7 bases). Germline V gene sequence: CDR1 SNHLY, CDR2 FYNNEI. Deletions cut 7 bases from V and 2 bases from J, with 18 bases between. This CDR3 region has 15 residues. The chain's CDR3 is CASTAGQSPAYEQYV. The CDR3 DNA is TGTGCCAGCACCGCGGGACAGTCTCCTGCCTACGAGCAGTACGTC.

The rearrangement joins TRBV9 to TRBJ2-2; tentatively, D is TRBD2 (5 bases). CDR1 and CDR2 from the germline V gene are SGDLS and YYNGEE. V shed 0 bases and J shed 0 bases, with 9 bases lying between them. The CDR3 runs 16 residues. The CDR3 DNA reads as TGTGCCAGCAGCGTAGAACCGGGGTCGAACACCGGGGAGCTGTTTTTT. The encoded protein is CASSVEPGSNTGELFF.

Here the CDR3 DNA reads TGTGCCACCAGTGATGTGGGTTTTCCCTATGGCTACACCTTC. Translation: CATSDVGFPYGYTF. The chain combines TRBV24-1 with TRBJ1-2, with D uncertain. Per germline, CDR1 KGHDR and CDR2 SFDVKD. With 3 bases removed from V and 4 bases from J, the gap between germline ends came to 11 bases. This CDR3 comprises 14 residues.

The rearrangement links TRBV28 to TRBJ2-7; D could derive from TRBD1 or TRBD2 (5 bases each). Germline loops: CDR1 MDHEN, CDR2 SYDVKM. The germline V and J ends were trimmed by 2 bases and 3 bases, with 17 bases remaining between them. The CDR3 runs 16 residues. CDR3 DNA sequence: TGTGCCAGCAGTTTAGTGGGGGACGGTAGCAACTACGAGCAGTACTTC. Its protein is CASSLVGDGSNYEQYF. Using reference TRBV28 and TRBJ2-7 for the parts outside the CDR3, the full variable domain is DVKVTQSSRYLVKRTGEKVFLECVQDMDHENMFWYRQDPGLGLRLIYFSYDVKMKEKGDIPEGYSVSREKKERFSLILESASTNQTSMYLCASSLVGDGSNYEQYFGPGTRLTVT.

This sequence joins TRBV10-3 and TRBJ1-1; no reliable D call. V was cut by 3 bases and J by 3 bases, with 8 bases left in between. There are 13 residues in the CDR3. CDR1 is ENHRY and CDR2 is SYGVKD in the germline V gene. The CDR3 here is CAISDSRDTEAFF. The CDR3 DNA reads TGTGCCATCAGTGACTCGAGGGACACTGAAGCTTTCTTT.

The chain carries TRBV5-4 and TRBJ1-2, with 11 bases that match TRBD1. V gave up 4 bases and J gave up 4 bases; unmatched junction bases: 6. Germline lookup yields CDR1 SGHNT and CDR2 YYREEE (reference sequence). The CDR3 runs to 15 residues. The CDR3, as DNA: TGTGCCAGCAGCCCCGGACAGGGGGCGCCCTATGGCTACACCTTC. Its protein is CASSPGQGAPYGYTF.

This chain uses TRBV29-1 with TRBJ2-7, with 8 positions matching TRBD1. J lost 2 bases, V lost 6 bases, and 9 bases had no gene match. The CDR3 length is 14 residues. Germline CDR1 and CDR2: SQVTM and ANQGSEA. The CDR3 loop reads CSVRSDRAPYEQYF. The CDR3 coding sequence is TGCAGCGTAAGGTCGGACAGGGCCCCCTACGAGCAGTACTTC.

This chain links TRBV4-1 with TRBJ2-1, with 8 positions matching TRBD1. The CDR3 has 19 amino acids. J gave up 3 bases and V 0 bases, and 13 bases lay outside the gene matches. CDR1 and CDR2 from the germline V gene are MGHRA and YSYEKL. CDR3 bases: TGCGCCAGCAGCCAAGATCCAGGGACAGGTGAACCCTACTACAATGAGCAGTTCTTC. Its protein product is CASSQDPGTGEPYYNEQFF.

The V gene is TRBV20-1, the J gene TRBJ2-2; the D is unclear. The CDR3 spans 14 residues. Trimming shortened V by 3 bases and J by 4 bases, and 12 bases separated the two germline ends. CDR1 DFQATT and CDR2 SNEGSKA come from the germline V gene (reference sequence). The DNA for the CDR3 is TGCAGTGCTAGGATGGGCCGGAGCACCGGGGAGCTGTTTTTT. Translation gives CSARMGRSTGELFF.

The rearrangement joins TRBV7-9 to TRBJ2-2, with unresolved D. There are 11 residues in the CDR3. Germline lookup yields CDR1 SEHNR and CDR2 FQNEAQ (reference sequence). The V gene lost 6 bases and the J gene lost 8 bases, with 7 bases spanning the gap. The CDR3 spells CASRESGELFF. Written as DNA, the CDR3 is TGTGCCAGCAGGGAGTCGGGGGAGCTGTTTTTT.

V is TRBV7-9 and J is TRBJ1-2, with D tentatively TRBD1 (5 bases). Germline CDR1 is SEHNR and CDR2 is FQNEAQ (reference sequence). V lost 5 bases and J 0 bases, leaving 13 bases between the germline ends. This CDR3 region has 15 residues. This CDR3 reads CASSKGPGTNYGYTF. CDR3 DNA sequence: TGTGCCAGCAGCAAGGGGCCAGGCACTAACTATGGCTACACCTTC.

The chain employs TRBV3-1 and TRBJ2-2; 14 nucleotides align to TRBD2. The germline V gene encodes CDR1 LGHDT and CDR2 YNNKEL (reference sequence). This CDR3 spans 17 amino acids. The ends lost 4 bases at V and 5 bases at J; junction bases unmatched: 6. The CDR3 is CASSLGTSGRRTGELFF. The CDR3 region has the DNA TGTGCCAGCAGCCTGGGGACTAGCGGGAGAAGGACCGGGGAGCTGTTTTTT.

J is TRBJ1-1 and V is TRBV20-1, with D possibly TRBD1 on 5 matching bases. CDR3 length: 12 amino acids. Germline CDR1 DFQATT, CDR2 SNEGSKA (reference sequence). V was pared by 0 bases and J by 11 bases, with 13 bases between. DNA for the CDR3: TGCAGTGCTAGAGATGGGAGGGGTTCGGCTTTCTTT. It translates to CSARDGRGSAFF.

The chain joins TRBV5-1 to TRBJ2-2, with D perhaps matching TRBD2 (6 bases). V was shortened by 4 bases and J by 0 bases, with 16 bases between the two germline ends. Germline CDR1 is SGHRS and CDR2 is YFSETQ. The CDR3 spans 17 residues. The CDR3, as DNA: TGCGCCAGCAGCCCCAAGGCGGGACTGGCGAACACCGGGGAGCTGTTTTTT. Amino acids: CASSPKAGLANTGELFF.

CDR3 protein: CASSMVMGYEQYV. CDR3 nucleotide sequence: TGTGCCAGTAGTATGGTAATGGGGTACGAGCAGTACGTC. The rearrangement links TRBV19 to TRBJ2-7; D gene unclear. The V gene's germline CDR1 is LNHDA and CDR2 SQIVND (reference sequence). This CDR3 is 13 amino acids long. Trimming removed 3 bases from V and 4 bases from J, with 10 bases in between.

The chain recombines TRBV18 with TRBJ2-3, with TRBD2 as a possible D gene (5 bases). Germline CDR1 is KGHSH and CDR2 is LQKENI. This CDR3 comprises 16 residues. Deletions cut 0 bases from V and 7 bases from J, with 17 bases between. CDR3 nucleotide sequence: TGTGCCAGCTCACCACCGGGCGGGCGCCGCACGAATACGCAGTATTTT. Encoded protein: CASSPPGGRRTNTQYF.

J is TRBJ2-1 and V is TRBV9, with 11 positions matching TRBD2. The CDR3 extends over 15 amino acids. CDR1 is SGDLS, CDR2 YYNGEE, per germline. The V segment lost 0 bases and the J segment 9 bases; nucleotides outside the gene matches: 5. The CDR3 DNA sequence: TGTGCCAGCAGCGTAGGACTAGCGGGACTTCGTGAGCAGTTCTTC. It specifies CASSVGLAGLREQFF. Looking up the rest from reference TRBV9 and TRBJ2-1 gives the full variable domain: DSGVTQTPKHLITATGQRVTLRCSPRSGDLSVYWYQQSLDQGLQFLIQYYNGEERAKGNILERFSAQQFPDLHSELNLSSLELGDSALYFCASSVGLAGLREQFFGPGTRLTVL.

The genes are TRBV12-3 or TRBV12-4 and TRBJ2-1; 14 positions match TRBD2. Trimming at V came to 5 bases and at J to 8 bases, leaving 5 bases not matched to a gene. The CDR3 contains 15 residues. CDR3 loop: CASSAGLAGVHEQFF. The CDR3 nucleotides are TGTGCCAGCAGTGCGGGACTAGCGGGAGTCCATGAGCAGTTCTTC.

The chain is built from TRBV9 and TRBJ2-3; D uncertain. This CDR3 contains 13 residues. CDR1 is SGDLS and CDR2 is YYNGEE in the germline V gene. Deletions cut 0 bases from V and 1 base from J, with 3 bases between. The CDR3 DNA is TGTGCCAGCAGCGTAGCTGGCACAGATACGCAGTATTTT. Amino acid sequence: CASSVAGTDTQYF.

The chain has TRBV5-6 and TRBJ1-5; TRBD1 is a possible D gene (6 bases). The length of the CDR3 is 13 residues. Trimming left V 4 bases short and J 9 bases short, with 14 bases between. CDR1 and CDR2 (germline): SGHDT, YYEEEE. CDR3 sequence reads: CASSRETGPPQHF. CDR3 DNA: TGTGCCAGCAGCCGGGAGACAGGCCCGCCCCAGCATTTT.

The chain employs TRBV20-1 and TRBJ2-7; D gene uncertain. CDR1 DFQATT and CDR2 SNEGSKA come from the germline V gene (reference sequence). The CDR3 covers 14 residues. Trimming stripped 0 bases from V and 6 bases from J, with 15 bases between. The CDR3 DNA is TGCAGTGCTAGAGATGCTACGGTTGGGGTCGAGCAGTACGTC. Its protein is CSARDATVGVEQYV.

The CDR3 loop reads CASSSPGVREQFF. CDR3 bases: TGTGCCAGCAGCAGCCCAGGGGTTCGGGAGCAGTTCTTC. The chain uses TRBV6-2 or TRBV6-3 and TRBJ2-1; perhaps TRBD1 as D (6 bases). CDR1 MNHEY and CDR2 SVGEGT come from the germline V gene. This CDR3 is 13 amino acids long. Trimming removed 6 bases at V and 10 bases at J, with 16 bases between.

The chain uses TRBV5-6 and TRBJ2-7; D may be TRBD1 or TRBD2 (5 bases each). This CDR3 contains 14 residues. Looked up from germline, CDR1 is SGHDT and CDR2 is YYEEEE. V was trimmed by 6 bases and J by 2 bases, leaving 15 bases between them. CDR3 sequence: CASMAGTDTYEQYF. The CDR3 nucleotides are TGTGCCAGCATGGCCGGGACGGATACCTACGAGCAGTACTTC.

This chain joins TRBV15 and TRBJ1-3; D remains unclear. The CDR3 is made up of 15 amino acids. Trimming pared 0 bases from V and 2 bases from J, leaving 8 bases between. Germline V gene sequence: CDR1 LNHNV, CDR2 YYDKDF (reference sequence). CDR3 loop: CATSRDRGTGNTIYF. The CDR3 DNA reads TGTGCCACCAGCAGAGATCGGGGAACTGGAAACACCATATATTTT. Filled out from reference TRBV15 and TRBJ1-3, the complete variable domain reads DAMVIQNPRYQVTQFGKPVTLSCSQTLNHNVMYWYQQKSSQAPKLLFHYYDKDFNNEADTPDNFQSRRPNTSFCFLDIRSPGLGDTAMYLCATSRDRGTGNTIYFGEGSWLTVV.